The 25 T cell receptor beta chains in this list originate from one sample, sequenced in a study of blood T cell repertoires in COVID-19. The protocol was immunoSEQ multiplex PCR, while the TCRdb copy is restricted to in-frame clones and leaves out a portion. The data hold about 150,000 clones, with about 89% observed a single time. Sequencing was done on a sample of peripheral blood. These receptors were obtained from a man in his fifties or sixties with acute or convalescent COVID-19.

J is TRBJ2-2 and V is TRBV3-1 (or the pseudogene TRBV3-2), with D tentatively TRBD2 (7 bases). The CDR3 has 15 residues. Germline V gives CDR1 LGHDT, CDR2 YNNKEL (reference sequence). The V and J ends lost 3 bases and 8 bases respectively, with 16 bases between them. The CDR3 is CASSHRGGGEGELFF. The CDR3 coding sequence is TGTGCCAGCAGCCACCGTGGGGGGGGCGAAGGGGAGCTGTTTTTT.

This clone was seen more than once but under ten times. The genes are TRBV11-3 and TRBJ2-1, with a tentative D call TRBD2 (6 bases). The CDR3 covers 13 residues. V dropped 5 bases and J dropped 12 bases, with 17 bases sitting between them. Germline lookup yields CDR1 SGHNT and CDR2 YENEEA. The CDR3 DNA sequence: TGTGCCAGCAGCCCGCACCCAGGAGGGCCGCAGTTCTTC. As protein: CASSPHPGGPQFF.

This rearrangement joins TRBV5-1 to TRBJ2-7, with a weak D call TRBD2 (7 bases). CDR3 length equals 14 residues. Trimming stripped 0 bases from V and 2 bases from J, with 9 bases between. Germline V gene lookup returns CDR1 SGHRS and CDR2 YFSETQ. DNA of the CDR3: TGCGCCAGCAGCTTGGACGGGGGGCCCTACGAGCAGTACTTC. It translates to CASSLDGGPYEQYF.

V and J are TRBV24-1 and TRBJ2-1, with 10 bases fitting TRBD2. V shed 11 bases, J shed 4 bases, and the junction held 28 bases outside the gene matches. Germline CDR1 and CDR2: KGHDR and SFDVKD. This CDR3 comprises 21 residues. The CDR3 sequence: CARHEVSSSLAGCGEYNEQFF. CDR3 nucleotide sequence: TGTGCCAGGCACGAGGTCTCCAGTTCACTAGCGGGATGCGGAGAATACAATGAGCAGTTCTTC.

Written as DNA, the CDR3 is TGTGCCTGGAATCGTCAGGGGAGTGAAAAACTGTTTTTT. Protein: CAWNRQGSEKLFF. The genes are TRBV30 and TRBJ1-4; D is perhaps TRBD1 (6 bases). Germline lookup yields CDR1 GTSNPN and CDR2 SVGIG (reference sequence). V lost 4 bases and J 7 bases, leaving 13 bases between the germline ends. This CDR3 is 13 amino acids long.

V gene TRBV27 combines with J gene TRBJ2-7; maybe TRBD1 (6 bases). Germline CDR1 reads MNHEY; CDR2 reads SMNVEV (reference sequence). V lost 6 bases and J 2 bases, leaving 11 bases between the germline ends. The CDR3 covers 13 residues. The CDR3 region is CASRGDNPYEQYF. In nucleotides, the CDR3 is TGTGCCAGCAGGGGGGACAATCCCTACGAGCAGTACTTC.

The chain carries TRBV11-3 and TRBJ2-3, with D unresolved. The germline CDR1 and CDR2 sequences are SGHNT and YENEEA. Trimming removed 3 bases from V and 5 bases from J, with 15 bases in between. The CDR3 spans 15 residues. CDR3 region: CASSFGRQGVDTQYF. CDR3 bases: TGTGCCAGCAGCTTTGGTCGGCAAGGAGTAGATACGCAGTATTTT.

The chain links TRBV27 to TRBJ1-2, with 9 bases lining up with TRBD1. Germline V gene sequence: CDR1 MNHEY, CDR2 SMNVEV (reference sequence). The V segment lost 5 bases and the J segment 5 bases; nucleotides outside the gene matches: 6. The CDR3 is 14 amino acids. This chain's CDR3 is CASSHRGTGYGYTF. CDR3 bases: TGTGCCAGCAGTCACCGCGGGACAGGGTATGGCTACACCTTC.

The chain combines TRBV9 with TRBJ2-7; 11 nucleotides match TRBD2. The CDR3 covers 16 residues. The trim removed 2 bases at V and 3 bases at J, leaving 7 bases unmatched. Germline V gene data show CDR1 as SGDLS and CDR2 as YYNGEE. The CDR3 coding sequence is TGTGCCAGCAGCGTCTTAGCGGGAGGGCCGTTCTACGAGCAGTACTTC. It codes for CASSVLAGGPFYEQYF.

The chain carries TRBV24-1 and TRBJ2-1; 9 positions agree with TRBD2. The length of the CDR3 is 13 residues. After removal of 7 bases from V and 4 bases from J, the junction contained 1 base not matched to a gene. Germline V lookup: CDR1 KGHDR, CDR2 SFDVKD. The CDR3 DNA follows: TGTGCCACCAGCCTAGCGGGGTACAATGAGCAGTTCTTC. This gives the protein CATSLAGYNEQFF.

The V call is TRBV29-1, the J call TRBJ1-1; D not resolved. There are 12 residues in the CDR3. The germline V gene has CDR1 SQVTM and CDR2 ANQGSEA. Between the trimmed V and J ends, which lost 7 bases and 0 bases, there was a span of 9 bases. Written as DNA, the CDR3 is TGCAGCGCCCAACAAGTGAACACTGAAGCTTTCTTT. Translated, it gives CSAQQVNTEAFF.

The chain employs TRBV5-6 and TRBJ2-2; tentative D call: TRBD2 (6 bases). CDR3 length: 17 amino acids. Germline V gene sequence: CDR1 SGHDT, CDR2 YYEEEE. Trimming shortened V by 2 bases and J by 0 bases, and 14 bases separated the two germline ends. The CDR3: CASSFGTRGPNTGELFF. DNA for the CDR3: TGTGCCAGCAGCTTCGGGACTCGCGGTCCGAACACCGGGGAGCTGTTTTTT.

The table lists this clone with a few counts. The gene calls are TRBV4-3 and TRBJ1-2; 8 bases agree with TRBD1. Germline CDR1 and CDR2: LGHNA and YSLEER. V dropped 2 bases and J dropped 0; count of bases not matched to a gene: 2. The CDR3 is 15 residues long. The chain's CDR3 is CASSQRTGTNYGYTF. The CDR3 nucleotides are TGCGCCAGCAGCCAAAGGACAGGGACTAACTATGGCTACACCTTC.

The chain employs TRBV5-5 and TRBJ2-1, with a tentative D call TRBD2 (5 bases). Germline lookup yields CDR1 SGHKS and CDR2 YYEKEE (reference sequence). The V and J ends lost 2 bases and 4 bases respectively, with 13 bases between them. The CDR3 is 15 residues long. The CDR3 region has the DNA TGTGCCAGCAGCTTCACAGCGGCCCCATACAATGAGCAGTTCTTC. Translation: CASSFTAAPYNEQFF.

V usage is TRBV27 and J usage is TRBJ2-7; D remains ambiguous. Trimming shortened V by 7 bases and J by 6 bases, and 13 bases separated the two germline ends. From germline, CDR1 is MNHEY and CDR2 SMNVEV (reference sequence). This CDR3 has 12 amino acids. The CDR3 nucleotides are TGTGCCAGCACCCCCCGTGCGTCCGAGCAGTACTTC. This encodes CASTPRASEQYF.

CDR3 sequence: CAISDAGDNEQFF. CDR3 in DNA: TGTGCCATCAGTGACGCGGGTGACAATGAGCAGTTCTTC. The chain carries TRBV10-3 and TRBJ2-1; the D gene is possibly TRBD2 (5 bases). Germline V lookup: CDR1 ENHRY, CDR2 SYGVKD. Deletions cut 3 bases from V and 5 bases from J, with 8 bases between. This CDR3 has 13 residues.

The CDR3 DNA reads TGTGCCAGCAACACAGGGGACCGGGAGACCCAGTACTTC. Its protein is CASNTGDRETQYF. J is TRBJ2-5 and V is TRBV3-1 (or the pseudogene TRBV3-2); TRBD1 matches 7 bases. The CDR3 contains 13 residues. In germline, CDR1 is LGHDT, CDR2 YNNKEL (reference sequence). Germline trimming cut 7 bases from V and 5 bases from J; bases unmatched to any gene: 7.

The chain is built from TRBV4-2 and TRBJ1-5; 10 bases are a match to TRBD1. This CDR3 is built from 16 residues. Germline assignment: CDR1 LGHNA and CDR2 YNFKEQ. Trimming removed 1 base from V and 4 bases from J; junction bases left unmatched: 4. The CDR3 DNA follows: TGTGCCAGCAGCCAAGCCCGGGACAGGGGAAATCAGCCCCAGCATTTT. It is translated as CASSQARDRGNQPQHF.

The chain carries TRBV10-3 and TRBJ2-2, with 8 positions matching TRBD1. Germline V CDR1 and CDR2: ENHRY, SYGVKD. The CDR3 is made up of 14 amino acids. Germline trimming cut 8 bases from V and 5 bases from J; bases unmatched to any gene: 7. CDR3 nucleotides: TGTGCCATCGGACAGGGTATAGTGACCGGGGAGCTGTTTTTT. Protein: CAIGQGIVTGELFF.

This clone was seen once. CDR3 sequence: CASRFAAQETQYF. The CDR3 DNA sequence: TGTGCCAGCAGGTTCGCAGCGCAAGAGACCCAGTACTTC. The rearrangement joins TRBV7-2 to TRBJ2-5; D not certain. Germline V gene data show CDR1 as SGHTA and CDR2 as FQGNSA. The CDR3 sequence is 13 residues long. The V end lost 6 bases, the J end lost 2 bases, and 10 bases lay between the germline ends.

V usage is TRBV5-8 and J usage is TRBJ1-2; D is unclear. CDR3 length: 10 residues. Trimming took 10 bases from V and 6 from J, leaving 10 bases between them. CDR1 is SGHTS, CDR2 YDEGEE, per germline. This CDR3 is CASGENGYTF. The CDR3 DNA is TGTGCCTCTGGAGAGAATGGCTACACCTTC.

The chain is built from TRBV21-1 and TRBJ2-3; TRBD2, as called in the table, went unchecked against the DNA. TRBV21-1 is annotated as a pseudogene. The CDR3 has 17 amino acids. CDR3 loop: CASSASGVRLLPDTQYF. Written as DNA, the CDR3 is TGTGCCAGCAGCGCTAGCGGAGTGAGATTGTTGCCAGATACGCAGTATTTT.

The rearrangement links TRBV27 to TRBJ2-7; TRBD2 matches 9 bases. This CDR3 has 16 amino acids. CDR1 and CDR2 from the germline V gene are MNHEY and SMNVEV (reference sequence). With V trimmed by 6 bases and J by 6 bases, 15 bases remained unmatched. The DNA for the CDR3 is TGTGCCAGCAGCGCCCCGGGACTAGCTGGGCTAGGCGAGCAGTACTTC. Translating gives CASSAPGLAGLGEQYF.

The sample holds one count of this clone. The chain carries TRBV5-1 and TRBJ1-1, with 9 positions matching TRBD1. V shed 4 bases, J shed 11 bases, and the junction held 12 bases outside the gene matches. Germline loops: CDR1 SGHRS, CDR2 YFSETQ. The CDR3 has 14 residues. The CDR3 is CASSALQGAMGAFF. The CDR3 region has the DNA TGCGCCAGCAGCGCCCTACAGGGGGCTATGGGGGCTTTCTTT.

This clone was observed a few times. The CDR3 loop is CASSVGQNQPQHF. The CDR3 bases are TGTGCCAGCAGTGTTGGACAGAATCAGCCCCAGCATTTT. V gene TRBV2 combines with J gene TRBJ1-5; D possibly corresponds to TRBD1 (6 bases). The V and J ends lost 4 bases and 4 bases respectively, with 8 bases between them. Germline loops: CDR1 SNHLY, CDR2 FYNNEI. This CDR3 has 13 amino acids.